The clone carrying this T cell receptor (beta chain) was seen ten or more times. Its antigen is still unknown. To make TCR beta libraries, researchers used iRepertoire HTBI primers and Arm-PCR of CDR3 regions. MiXCR was run by TCRdb on the multiplex PCR reads, yielding one entry per CDR3 protein. The data show approximately 210,000 distinct CDR3 sequences, about 16% seen once. The data were obtained in a study of regulatory T cells in long-lasting Graves disease. Study conclusions and caveats: Lower TCR diversity characterized persistent Graves' patients relative to newly diagnosed patients.

Time point meaning: newly diagnosed GD, antithyroid drugs for less than 3 months. Construction of the TCR library relied on RNA isolated from PBMCs. The sequence was collected from a female donor with Graves disease. The sample was peripheral blood mononuclear cells (PBMCs), taken at new diagnosis, from a patient treated with antithyroid drugs.

The CDR3 DNA follows: TGTGCCAGTACCACAGGGGGCGCTTCCTATGGCTACACCTTC. This gives the protein CASTTGGASYGYTF. The V gene is TRBV19, the J gene TRBJ1-2; TRBD1 matches at 9 bases. V lost 7 bases, J lost 4 bases, and 7 bases stayed unmatched. Looked up from germline, CDR1 is LNHDA and CDR2 is SQIVND (reference sequence). The CDR3 has 14 residues.